One and the same sample provided the 17 T cell receptor beta chains below, sequenced in a study of blood T cell repertoires in COVID-19. Assay used: immunoSEQ multiplex PCR; TCRdb lists only in-frame clones, some missing. Found here are more than 140,000 clones, 88% of them singletons; the top ten hold approximately 1.5%. Sequencing was done on a sample of peripheral blood. These receptors were collected from a woman in her fifties or sixties with acute or convalescent COVID-19.

The rearrangement links TRBV9 to TRBJ1-5; 8 positions match TRBD1. The V gene's germline CDR1 is SGDLS and CDR2 YYNGEE. CDR3 length: 15 residues. With V trimmed by 4 bases and J by 4 bases, 7 bases remained unmatched. CDR3 sequence: CASSPGTGQNQPQHF. The CDR3 DNA sequence: TGTGCCAGCAGCCCCGGGACAGGTCAAAATCAGCCCCAGCATTTT.

The chain couples TRBV6-6 to TRBJ1-5; 7 nucleotides align to TRBD1. Unmatched junction bases numbered 6, after V lost 7 bases and J lost 6 bases. The CDR3 is 13 residues long. CDR1 is MNHNY and CDR2 is SVGAGI in the germline V gene (reference sequence). The chain's CDR3 is CASIDRETQPQHF. The CDR3 DNA reads TGTGCCAGCATCGACAGGGAGACTCAGCCCCAGCATTTT.

This chain joins TRBV27 and TRBJ2-2; 7 bases agree with TRBD2. From germline, CDR1 is MNHEY and CDR2 SMNVEV (reference sequence). Trimming took 5 bases from V and 2 from J; bases not matched to a gene: 8. This CDR3 comprises 16 residues. CDR3: CASSPRLAINTGELFF. CDR3 bases: TGTGCCAGCAGTCCAAGACTAGCTATAAACACCGGGGAGCTGTTTTTT.

The rearrangement links TRBV6-2 or TRBV6-3 to TRBJ1-5; a weak D match, TRBD1 (5 bases). This CDR3 region has 16 residues. Germline loops: CDR1 MNHEY, CDR2 SVGEGT. V was pared by 0 bases and J by 1 base, with 10 bases between. As DNA, the CDR3 is TGTGCCAGCAGTTACTCGTGGGGCTTAAGCAATCAGCCCCAGCATTTT. Protein sequence: CASSYSWGLSNQPQHF.

The chain is built from TRBV11-2 and TRBJ1-5; D not resolved. The V end lost 2 bases, the J end lost 0 bases, and 8 bases lay between the germline ends. The CDR3 is 15 residues long. From germline, CDR1 is SGHAT and CDR2 FQNNGV. Here the CDR3 reads CASSLSPNSNQPQHF. The CDR3 nucleotides are TGTGCCAGCAGCTTATCCCCTAATAGCAATCAGCCCCAGCATTTT.

The V and J genes are TRBV4-3 and TRBJ1-2; 7 nucleotides align to TRBD1. V was clipped by 3 bases and J by 0 bases; unmatched bases: 4. This CDR3 comprises 15 residues. The germline V gene has CDR1 LGHNA and CDR2 YSLEER. CDR3: CASSQTGTSNYGYTF. As DNA, the CDR3 is TGCGCCAGCAGCCAGACAGGGACCTCTAACTATGGCTACACCTTC.

This CDR3 reads CAITPGQGDGYTF. DNA for the CDR3: TGTGCCATCACCCCGGGACAGGGAGATGGCTACACCTTC. V gene TRBV10-3 combines with J gene TRBJ1-2; 9 bases map to TRBD1. The germline V gene encodes CDR1 ENHRY and CDR2 SYGVKD. The CDR3 is 13 residues long. The V and J ends lost 7 bases and 6 bases, in that order; junction bases with no gene match: 6.

The V and J genes are TRBV7-9 and TRBJ2-3; the D gene is possibly TRBD1 (5 bases). The CDR3 has 17 amino acids. Trimming stripped 6 bases from V and 5 bases from J, with 24 bases between. Germline values: CDR1 SEHNR, CDR2 FQNEAQ (reference sequence). DNA of the CDR3: TGTGCCAGCAGTTCAGCCCCCGACAGTAGCTCGGGAGATACGCAGTATTTT. This sequence encodes CASSSAPDSSSGDTQYF.

This rearrangement joins TRBV5-1 to TRBJ1-1, with D hard to call. CDR1 and CDR2 (germline): SGHRS, YFSETQ. Trimming took off 0 bases at V and 5 bases at J, with 17 bases between the two ends. There are 16 residues in the CDR3. CDR3 coding DNA: TGCGCCAGCAGCTTGGGATCGGTAAACGAGGGTACTGAAGCTTTCTTT. This translates into CASSLGSVNEGTEAFF. The variable domain in full, with the rest retrieved from reference TRBV5-1 and TRBJ1-1, is KAGVTQTPRYLIKTRGQQVTLSCSPISGHRSVSWYQQTPGQGLQFLFEYFSETQRNKGNFPGRFSGRQFSNSRSEMNVSTLELGDSALYLCASSLGSVNEGTEAFFGQGTRLTVV.

The V and J genes are TRBV12-3 or TRBV12-4 and TRBJ1-6; TRBD1 aligns across 7 bases. The CDR3 extends over 13 amino acids. V was clipped by 4 bases and J by 8 bases; unmatched bases: 2. CDR3 coding DNA: TGTGCCAGCAGTTCTACAGGGGATTCACCCCTCCACTTT. It specifies CASSSTGDSPLHF.

The V call is TRBV28, the J call TRBJ2-2; D perhaps matches TRBD1 (6 bases). CDR3 length equals 17 residues. Trimming shortened V by 6 bases and J by 1 base, and 18 bases separated the two germline ends. Germline V gives CDR1 MDHEN, CDR2 SYDVKM. CDR3 bases: TGTGCCAGCAGATTAGGGACGGGACACAAGAACACCGGGGAGCTGTTTTTT. Amino acids: CASRLGTGHKNTGELFF.

As DNA, the CDR3 is TGTGCCAGCAGTGGGCCGGGACAGGCCTACGAGCAGTACTTC. Its translation: CASSGPGQAYEQYF. The chain has TRBV28 and TRBJ2-7; 8 bases match TRBD1. The germline CDR1 and CDR2 sequences are MDHEN and SYDVKM. The CDR3 spans 14 residues. The V segment lost 5 bases and the J segment 2 bases; nucleotides outside the gene matches: 5.

The V and J genes are TRBV6-5 and TRBJ1-3; 7 bases fit TRBD1. V dropped 2 bases and J dropped 4; count of bases not matched to a gene: 2. The CDR3 is 14 amino acids. CDR1 is MNHEY, CDR2 SVGAGI, per germline. The CDR3 DNA is TGTGCCAGCAGTTACAGGGGGCTCGGAAACACCATATATTTT. Translating gives CASSYRGLGNTIYF.

The J gene is TRBJ1-1, the V gene TRBV11-1; D ambiguous. CDR1 is SGHAT, CDR2 FQDESV, per germline (reference sequence). The CDR3 sequence is 13 residues long. V was pared by 1 base and J by 4 bases, with 7 bases between. As DNA, the CDR3 is TGTGCCAGCAGCTTAGGGCCGATCACTGAAGCTTTCTTT. It translates to CASSLGPITEAFF.

The rearrangement joins TRBV30 to TRBJ2-2; the D gene is possibly TRBD1 (7 bases). The length of the CDR3 is 14 residues. Between the trimmed V and J ends, which lost 4 bases and 2 bases, there was a span of 11 bases. CDR1 is GTSNPN and CDR2 is SVGIG in the germline V gene (reference sequence). This CDR3 is CAWTTGTNTGELFF. Written as DNA, the CDR3 is TGTGCCTGGACGACAGGGACTAACACCGGGGAGCTGTTTTTT.

The rearrangement joins TRBV14 to TRBJ1-2; 8 bases match TRBD1. Germline values: CDR1 SGHDN, CDR2 FVKESK. There are 18 residues in the CDR3. The junction had 12 bases not matched to a gene; V was cut back by 0 bases and J by 3 bases. CDR3 protein: CASSQDNWTGRKDYGYTF. CDR3 DNA sequence: TGTGCCAGCAGCCAAGATAATTGGACAGGGAGGAAGGACTATGGCTACACCTTC. Complete variable domain (other parts from reference TRBV14 and TRBJ1-2): EAGVTQFPSHSVIEKGQTVTLRCDPISGHDNLYWYRRVMGKEIKFLLHFVKESKQDESGMPNNRFLAERTGGTYSTLKVQPAELEDSGVYFCASSQDNWTGRKDYGYTFGSGTRLTVV.

This chain uses TRBV7-2 with TRBJ1-6; no clear D. CDR1 SGHTA and CDR2 FQGNSA come from the germline V gene. The CDR3 contains 13 residues. Deletions cut 1 base from V and 9 bases from J, with 7 bases between. The CDR3 region has the DNA TGTGCCAGCAGCTTAGTGCGGAGTTCACCCCTCCACTTT. It yields the protein CASSLVRSSPLHF.